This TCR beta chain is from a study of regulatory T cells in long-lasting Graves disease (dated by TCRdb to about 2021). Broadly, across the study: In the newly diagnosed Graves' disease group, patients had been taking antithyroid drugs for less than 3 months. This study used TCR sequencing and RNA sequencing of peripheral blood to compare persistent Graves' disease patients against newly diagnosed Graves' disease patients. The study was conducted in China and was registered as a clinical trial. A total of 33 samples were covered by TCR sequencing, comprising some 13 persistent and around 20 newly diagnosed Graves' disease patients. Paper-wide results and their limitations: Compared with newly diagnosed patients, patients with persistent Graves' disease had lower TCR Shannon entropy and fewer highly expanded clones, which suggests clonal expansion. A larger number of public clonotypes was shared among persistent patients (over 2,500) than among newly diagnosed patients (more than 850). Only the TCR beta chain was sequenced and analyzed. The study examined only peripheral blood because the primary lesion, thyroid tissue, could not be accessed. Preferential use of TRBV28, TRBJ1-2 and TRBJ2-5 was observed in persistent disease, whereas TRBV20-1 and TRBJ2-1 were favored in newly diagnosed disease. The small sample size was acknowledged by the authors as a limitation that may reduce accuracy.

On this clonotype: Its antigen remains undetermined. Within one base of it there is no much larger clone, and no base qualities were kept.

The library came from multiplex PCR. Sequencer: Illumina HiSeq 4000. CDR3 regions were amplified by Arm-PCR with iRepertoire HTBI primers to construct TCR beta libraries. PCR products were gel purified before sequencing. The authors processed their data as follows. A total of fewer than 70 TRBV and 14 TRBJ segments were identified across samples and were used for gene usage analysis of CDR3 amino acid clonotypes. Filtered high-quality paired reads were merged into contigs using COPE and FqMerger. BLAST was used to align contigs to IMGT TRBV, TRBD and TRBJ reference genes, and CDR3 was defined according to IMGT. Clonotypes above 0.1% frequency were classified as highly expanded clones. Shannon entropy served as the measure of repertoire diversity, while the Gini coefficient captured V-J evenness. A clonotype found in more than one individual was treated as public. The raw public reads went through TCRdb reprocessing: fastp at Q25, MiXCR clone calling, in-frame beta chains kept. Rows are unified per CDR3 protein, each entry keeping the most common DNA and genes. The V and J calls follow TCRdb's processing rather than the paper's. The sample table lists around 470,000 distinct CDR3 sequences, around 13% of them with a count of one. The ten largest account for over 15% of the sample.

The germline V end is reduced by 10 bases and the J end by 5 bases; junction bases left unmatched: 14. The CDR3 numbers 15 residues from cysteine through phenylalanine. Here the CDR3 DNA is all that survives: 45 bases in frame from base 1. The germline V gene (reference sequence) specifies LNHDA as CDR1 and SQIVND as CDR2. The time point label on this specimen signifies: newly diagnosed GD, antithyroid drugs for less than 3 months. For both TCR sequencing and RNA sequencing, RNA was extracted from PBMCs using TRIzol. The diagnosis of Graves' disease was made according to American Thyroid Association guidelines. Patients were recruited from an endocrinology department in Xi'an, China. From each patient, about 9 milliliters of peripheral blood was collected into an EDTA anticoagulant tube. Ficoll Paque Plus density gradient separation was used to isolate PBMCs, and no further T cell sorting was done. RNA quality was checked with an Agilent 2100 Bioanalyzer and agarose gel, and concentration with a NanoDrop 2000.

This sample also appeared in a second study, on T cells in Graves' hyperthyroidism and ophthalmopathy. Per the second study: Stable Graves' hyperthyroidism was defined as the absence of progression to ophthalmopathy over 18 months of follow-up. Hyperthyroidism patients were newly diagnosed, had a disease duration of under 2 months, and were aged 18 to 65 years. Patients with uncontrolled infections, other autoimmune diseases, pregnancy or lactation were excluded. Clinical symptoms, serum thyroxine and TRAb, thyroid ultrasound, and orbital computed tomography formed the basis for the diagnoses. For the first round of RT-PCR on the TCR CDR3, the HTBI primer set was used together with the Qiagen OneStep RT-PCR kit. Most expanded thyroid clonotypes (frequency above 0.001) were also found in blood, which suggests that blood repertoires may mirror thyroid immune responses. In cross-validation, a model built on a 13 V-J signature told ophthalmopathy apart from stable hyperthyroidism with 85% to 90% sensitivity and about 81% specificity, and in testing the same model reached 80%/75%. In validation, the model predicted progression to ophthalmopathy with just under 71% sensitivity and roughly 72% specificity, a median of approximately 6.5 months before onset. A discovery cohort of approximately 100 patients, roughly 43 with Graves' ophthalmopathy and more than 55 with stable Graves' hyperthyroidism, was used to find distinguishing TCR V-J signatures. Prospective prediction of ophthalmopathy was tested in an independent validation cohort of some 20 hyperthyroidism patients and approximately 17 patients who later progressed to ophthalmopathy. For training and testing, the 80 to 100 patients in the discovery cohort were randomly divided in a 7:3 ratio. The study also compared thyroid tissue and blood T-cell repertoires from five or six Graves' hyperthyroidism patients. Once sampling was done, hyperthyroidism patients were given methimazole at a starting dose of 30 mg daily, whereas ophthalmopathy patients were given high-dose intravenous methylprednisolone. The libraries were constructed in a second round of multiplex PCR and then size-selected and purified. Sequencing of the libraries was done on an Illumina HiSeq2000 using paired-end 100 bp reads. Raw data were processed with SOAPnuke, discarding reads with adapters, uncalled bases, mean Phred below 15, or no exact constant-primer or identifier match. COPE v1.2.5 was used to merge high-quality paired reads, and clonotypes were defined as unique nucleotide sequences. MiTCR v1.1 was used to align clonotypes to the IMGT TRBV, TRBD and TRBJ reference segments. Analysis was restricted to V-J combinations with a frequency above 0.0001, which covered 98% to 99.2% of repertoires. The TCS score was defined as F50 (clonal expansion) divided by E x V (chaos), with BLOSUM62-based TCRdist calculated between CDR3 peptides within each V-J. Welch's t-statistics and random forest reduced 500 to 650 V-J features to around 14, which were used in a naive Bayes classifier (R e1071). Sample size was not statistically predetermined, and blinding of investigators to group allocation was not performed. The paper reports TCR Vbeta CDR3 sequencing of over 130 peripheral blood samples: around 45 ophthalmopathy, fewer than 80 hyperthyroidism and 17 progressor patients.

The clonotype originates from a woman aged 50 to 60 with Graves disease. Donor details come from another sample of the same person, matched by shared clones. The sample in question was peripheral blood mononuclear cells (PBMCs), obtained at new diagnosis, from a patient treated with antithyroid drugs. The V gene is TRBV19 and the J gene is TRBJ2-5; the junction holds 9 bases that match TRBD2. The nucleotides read TGTGCCACCTCGACTAGCGGTCTACGTGGGGAGACCCAGTACTTC. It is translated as CATSTSGLRGETQYF.